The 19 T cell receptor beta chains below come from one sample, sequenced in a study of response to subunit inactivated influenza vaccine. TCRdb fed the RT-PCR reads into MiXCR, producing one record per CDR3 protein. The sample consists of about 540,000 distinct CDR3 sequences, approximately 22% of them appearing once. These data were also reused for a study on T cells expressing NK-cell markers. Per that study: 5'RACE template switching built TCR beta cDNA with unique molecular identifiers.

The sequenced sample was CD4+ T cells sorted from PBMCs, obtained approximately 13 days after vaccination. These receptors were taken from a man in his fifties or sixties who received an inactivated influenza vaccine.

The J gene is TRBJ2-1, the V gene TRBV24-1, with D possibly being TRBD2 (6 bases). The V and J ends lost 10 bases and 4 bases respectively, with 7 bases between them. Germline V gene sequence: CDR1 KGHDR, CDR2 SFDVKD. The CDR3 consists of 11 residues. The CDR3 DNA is TGTGCCACTGCGGGATACAATGAGCAGTTCTTC. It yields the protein CATAGYNEQFF.

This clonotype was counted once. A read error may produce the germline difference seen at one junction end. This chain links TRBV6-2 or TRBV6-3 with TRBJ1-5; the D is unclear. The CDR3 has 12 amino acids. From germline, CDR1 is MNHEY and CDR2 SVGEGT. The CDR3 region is CASSSFLQLQHF. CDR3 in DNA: TGTGCCAGCAGTTCTTTTCTTCAGCTCCAGCATTTT.

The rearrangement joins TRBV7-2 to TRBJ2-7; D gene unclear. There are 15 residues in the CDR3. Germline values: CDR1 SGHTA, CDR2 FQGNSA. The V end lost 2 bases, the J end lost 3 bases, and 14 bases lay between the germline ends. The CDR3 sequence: CASSLFVQDRYEQYF. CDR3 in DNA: TGTGCCAGCAGCTTATTTGTCCAGGACCGCTACGAGCAGTACTTC.

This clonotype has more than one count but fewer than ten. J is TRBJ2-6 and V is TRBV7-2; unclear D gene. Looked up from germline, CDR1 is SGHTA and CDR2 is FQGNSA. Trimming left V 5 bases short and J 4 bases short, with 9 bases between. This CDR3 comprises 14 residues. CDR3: CASSPRQGANVLTF. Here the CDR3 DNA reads TGTGCCAGCAGCCCTAGACAAGGGGCCAACGTCCTGACTTTC.

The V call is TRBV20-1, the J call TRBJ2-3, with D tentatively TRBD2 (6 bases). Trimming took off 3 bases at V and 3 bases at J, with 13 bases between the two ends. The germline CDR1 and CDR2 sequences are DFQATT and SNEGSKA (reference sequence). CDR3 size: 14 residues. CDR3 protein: CSASGSFKTDTQYF. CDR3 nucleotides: TGCAGTGCTAGCGGGAGTTTTAAGACAGATACGCAGTATTTT.

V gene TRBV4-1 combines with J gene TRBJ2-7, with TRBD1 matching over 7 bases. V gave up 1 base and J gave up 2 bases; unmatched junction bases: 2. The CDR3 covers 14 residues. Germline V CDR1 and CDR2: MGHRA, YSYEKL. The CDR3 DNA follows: TGCGCCAGCAGCCAAGTGCAGGGGGCCTACGAGCAGTACTTC. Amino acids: CASSQVQGAYEQYF.

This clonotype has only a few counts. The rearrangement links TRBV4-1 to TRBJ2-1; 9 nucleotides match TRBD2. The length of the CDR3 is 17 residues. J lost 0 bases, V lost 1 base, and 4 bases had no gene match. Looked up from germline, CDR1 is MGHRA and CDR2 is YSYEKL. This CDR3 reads CASSQVGRGGSYNEQFF. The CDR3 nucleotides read TGCGCCAGCAGCCAAGTAGGGCGGGGGGGCTCCTACAATGAGCAGTTCTTC.

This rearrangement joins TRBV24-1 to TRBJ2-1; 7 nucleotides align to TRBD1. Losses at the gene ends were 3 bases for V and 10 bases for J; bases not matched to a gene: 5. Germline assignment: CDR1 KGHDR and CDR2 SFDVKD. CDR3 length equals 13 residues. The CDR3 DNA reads TGTGCCACCAGTGATATAGGGGGCCGGGAGCAGTTCTTC. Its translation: CATSDIGGREQFF.

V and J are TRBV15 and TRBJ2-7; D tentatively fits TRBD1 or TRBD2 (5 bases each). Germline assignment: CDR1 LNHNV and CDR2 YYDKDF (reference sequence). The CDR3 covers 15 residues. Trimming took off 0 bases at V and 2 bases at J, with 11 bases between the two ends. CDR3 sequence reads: CATSRDLGVTYEQYF. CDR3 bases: TGTGCCACCAGCAGAGATTTGGGGGTAACCTACGAGCAGTACTTC. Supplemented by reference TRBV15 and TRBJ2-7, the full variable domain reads DAMVIQNPRYQVTQFGKPVTLSCSQTLNHNVMYWYQQKSSQAPKLLFHYYDKDFNNEADTPDNFQSRRPNTSFCFLDIRSPGLGDTAMYLCATSRDLGVTYEQYFGPGTRLTVT.

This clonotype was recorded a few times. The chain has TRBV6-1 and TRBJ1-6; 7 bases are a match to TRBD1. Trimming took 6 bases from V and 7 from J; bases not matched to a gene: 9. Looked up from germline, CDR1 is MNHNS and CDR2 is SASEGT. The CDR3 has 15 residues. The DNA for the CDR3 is TGTGCCAGCAGCCGAGACAGGGTTTCGAATTCACCCCTCCACTTT. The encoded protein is CASSRDRVSNSPLHF.

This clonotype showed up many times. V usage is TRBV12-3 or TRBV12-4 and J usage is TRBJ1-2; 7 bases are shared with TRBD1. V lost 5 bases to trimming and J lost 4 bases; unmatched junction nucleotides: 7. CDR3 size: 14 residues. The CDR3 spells CASSLQGIAYGYTF. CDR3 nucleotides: TGTGCCAGCAGTCTACAGGGGATTGCCTATGGCTACACCTTC.

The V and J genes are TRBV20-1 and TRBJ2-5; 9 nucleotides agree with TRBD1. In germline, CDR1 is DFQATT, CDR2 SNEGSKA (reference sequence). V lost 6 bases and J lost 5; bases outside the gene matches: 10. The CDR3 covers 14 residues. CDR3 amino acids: CSALLTGGRETQYF. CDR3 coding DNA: TGCAGTGCGCTATTAACAGGGGGCCGGGAGACCCAGTACTTC.

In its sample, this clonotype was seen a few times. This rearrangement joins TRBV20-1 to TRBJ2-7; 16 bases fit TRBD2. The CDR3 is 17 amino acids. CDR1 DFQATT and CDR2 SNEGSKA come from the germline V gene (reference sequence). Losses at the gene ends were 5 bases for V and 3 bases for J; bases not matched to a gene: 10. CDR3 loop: CSASAGTSGGAGYEQYF. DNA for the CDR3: TGCAGTGCTTCCGCCGGGACTAGCGGGGGGGCCGGCTACGAGCAGTACTTC.

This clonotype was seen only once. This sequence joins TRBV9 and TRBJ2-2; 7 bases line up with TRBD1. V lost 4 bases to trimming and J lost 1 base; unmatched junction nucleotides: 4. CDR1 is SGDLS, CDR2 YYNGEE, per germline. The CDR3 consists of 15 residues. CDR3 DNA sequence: TGTGCCAGCAGCATGGGACAGAAGAACACCGGGGAGCTGTTTTTT. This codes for CASSMGQKNTGELFF. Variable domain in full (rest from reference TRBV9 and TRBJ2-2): DSGVTQTPKHLITATGQRVTLRCSPRSGDLSVYWYQQSLDQGLQFLIQYYNGEERAKGNILERFSAQQFPDLHSELNLSSLELGDSALYFCASSMGQKNTGELFFGEGSRLTVL.

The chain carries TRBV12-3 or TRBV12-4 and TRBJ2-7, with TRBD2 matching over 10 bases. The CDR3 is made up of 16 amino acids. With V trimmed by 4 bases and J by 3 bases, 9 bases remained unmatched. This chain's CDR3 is CASSSRETSGHYEQYF. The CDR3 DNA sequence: TGTGCCAGCAGTTCACGCGAGACTAGCGGGCACTACGAGCAGTACTTC.

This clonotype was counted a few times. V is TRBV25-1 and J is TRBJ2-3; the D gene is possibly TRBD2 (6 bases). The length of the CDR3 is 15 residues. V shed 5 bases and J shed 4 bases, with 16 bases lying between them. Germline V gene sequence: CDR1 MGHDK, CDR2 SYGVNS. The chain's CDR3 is CASSPLGLASDTQYF. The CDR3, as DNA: TGTGCCAGCAGTCCCCTAGGCCTAGCGTCAGATACGCAGTATTTT.

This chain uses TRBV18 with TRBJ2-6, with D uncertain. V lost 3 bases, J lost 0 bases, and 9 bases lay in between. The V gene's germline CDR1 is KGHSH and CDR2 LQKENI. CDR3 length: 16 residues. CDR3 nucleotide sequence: TGTGCCAGCTCACCCCCCGCCGGCTCTGGGGCCAACGTCCTGACTTTC. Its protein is CASSPPAGSGANVLTF.

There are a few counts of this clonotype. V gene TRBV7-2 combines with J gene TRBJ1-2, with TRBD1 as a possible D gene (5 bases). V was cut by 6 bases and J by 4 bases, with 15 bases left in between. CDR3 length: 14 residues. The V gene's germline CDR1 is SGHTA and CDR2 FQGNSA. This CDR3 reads CASRGDGSAYGYTF. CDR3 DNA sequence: TGTGCCAGCAGGGGGGACGGCAGTGCCTATGGCTACACCTTC. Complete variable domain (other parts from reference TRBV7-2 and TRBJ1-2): GAGVSQSPSNKVTEKGKDVELRCDPISGHTALYWYRQSLGQGLEFLIYFQGNSAPDKSGLPSDRFSAERTGGSVSTLTIQRTQQEDSAVYLCASRGDGSAYGYTFGSGTRLTVV.

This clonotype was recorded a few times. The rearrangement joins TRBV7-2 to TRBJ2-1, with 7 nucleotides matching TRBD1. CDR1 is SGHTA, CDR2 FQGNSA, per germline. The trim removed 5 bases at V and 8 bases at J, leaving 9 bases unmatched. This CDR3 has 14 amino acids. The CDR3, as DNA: TGTGCCAGCAGCCTCAGACAGGGACCTGATGAGCAGTTCTTC. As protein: CASSLRQGPDEQFF.